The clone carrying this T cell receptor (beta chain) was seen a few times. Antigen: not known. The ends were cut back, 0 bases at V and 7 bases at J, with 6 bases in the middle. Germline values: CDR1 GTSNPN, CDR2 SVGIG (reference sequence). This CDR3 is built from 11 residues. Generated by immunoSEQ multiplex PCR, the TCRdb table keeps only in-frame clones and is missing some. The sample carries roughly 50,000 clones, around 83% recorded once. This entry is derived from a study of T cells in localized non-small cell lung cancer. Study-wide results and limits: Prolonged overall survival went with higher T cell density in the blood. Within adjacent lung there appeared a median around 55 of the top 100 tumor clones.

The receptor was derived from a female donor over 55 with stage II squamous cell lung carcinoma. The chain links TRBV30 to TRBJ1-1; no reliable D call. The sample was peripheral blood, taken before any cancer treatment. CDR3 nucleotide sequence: TGTGCCTGGAGTGTAAGACTTGAAGCTTTCTTT. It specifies CAWSVRLEAFF.